This T cell receptor (beta chain) was profiled in a study of blood T cell repertoires in COVID-19. Whole-study context: Samples taken during acute and convalescent COVID-19 were collected in the United States, Italy and Spain. PBMCs, B-cell-depleted T cells, or T cells provided the cDNA or gDNA that made up the material.

Authors' data handling: Nucleated cell counts were estimated from reference gene primer amplification. The method was immunoSEQ multiplex PCR; TCRdb's version includes in-frame clones alone and lacks a portion of them. The V and J calls and the clone size are those of that table, but D and trimming were determined from the DNA. The profile shows about 80,000 clones, 82% of them singletons. The CDR3 is 13 residues long. Per germline, CDR1 MDHEN and CDR2 SYDVKM. J was trimmed by 5 bases and V by 5 bases; bases with no gene match: 5. The chain is built from TRBV28 and TRBJ1-2, with TRBD1 matching over 7 bases. This receptor was taken from a human donor in a cohort sampled during active COVID-19. The specimen sequenced was peripheral blood. The CDR3 here is CASSPQGGYGYTF. DNA for the CDR3: TGTGCCAGCAGTCCCCAGGGGGGTTATGGCTACACCTTC.